The clone carrying this T cell receptor beta chain was found many times. Its antigen is as yet unknown. The sample comes from a study of T cell repertoires in cytomegalovirus infection. Each CDR3 protein is one row after TCRdb ran MiXCR on the reads. The sample has roughly 120,000 distinct CDR3 sequences; 32% are singletons. V shed 6 bases and J shed 2 bases, with 14 bases lying between them. The germline CDR1 and CDR2 sequences are SGHTA and FQGNSA. The CDR3 consists of 15 residues. V gene TRBV7-2 combines with J gene TRBJ2-1; D unclear. The receptor's source is a human donor in good health (CMV status not recorded). Some clones in this sample may be carry-over from other donors' samples. This specimen consisted of CD8+ T cells from cultured PBMCs, obtained from culture after CMV antigen stimulation. The CDR3 loop is CASSFSGGAYNEQFF. The CDR3 DNA sequence: TGTGCCAGCAGTTTTTCGGGTGGGGCCTACAATGAGCAGTTCTTC.